This TCR beta chain was observed in a study of blood T cell repertoires in COVID-19 (dated by TCRdb to 2019 to 2021). About the full investigation: Samples covering the acute and convalescent phases of COVID-19 were provided by collaborators in the United States, Italy and Spain. The prospective study material was composed of cDNA or gDNA derived from T cells, B-cell-depleted T cells, or PBMCs. The dataset comprised deeply sampled blood TCRbeta repertoires from subjects exposed to, actively infected with, or recovered from COVID-19. The repertoires were made available in a free public database intended to serve as a resource for research on the immune response to SARS-CoV-2. The samples were drawn from two sources: the first 160 participants of the ongoing ImmuneRACE study, and 950 to 1,500 subjects contributed by 6 global collaborators. A de-identified subject ID, COVID-19 status, age in years and sex were almost always included in the sample metadata. Where HLA class I and class II types were available, the types were taken from metadata supplied by the sample provider, not from assay-based typing. What the study reported, not specific to this receptor: How much clinical and demographic metadata was included differed by source and by participant, and the metadata was provided uncurated.

TCRbeta CDR3 regions were amplified from genomic DNA using the immunoSEQ Assay, a bias-controlled multiplex PCR. Turning to the authors' computational methods: Nucleated cell counts per sample were estimated from amplification of reference gene primers within the assay. To quantify the absolute abundance of each unique TCRbeta CDR3 rearrangement, sequence reads were collapsed and filtered. For each sample, productive Simpson clonality was calculated by taking the square root of Simpson's diversity index across productive rearrangements. Imported from immuneACCESS, the table was reduced by TCRdb to in-frame sequences with V and J called. These copies leave out some clones; in studies compared against another copy, an unresolved V gene accounts for under half, and the cause of the remainder is not known. V, J and clone size reflect that table, while D and trimming were determined from the DNA. The sample table holds 150,000 to 200,000 clones, of which over 70% were seen once. The leading ten clones occupy roughly 17% of the sample.

Its CDR3 holds 15 amino acids, cysteine through phenylalanine. The retained sequence is limited to the CDR3, 45 bases, with the frame set at the first base. The junction shows trimming of 5 bases on V and 6 bases on J, and the gene matches do not reach 9 bases of it. For CDR1 and CDR2, the germline V gene (reference sequence) lists LGHDT and YNNKEL. Collaborating institutions collected whole blood in K2EDTA tubes following their own protocols. For TCRbeta analysis, collaborators shipped samples in one of three forms: frozen whole blood, isolated PBMCs, or DNA extracted from either of those sample types. Worth noting for this clone: Its antigen is currently not known. No qualities accompany the bases; no much larger clone lies one base away.

The chain couples TRBV3-1 (or the pseudogene TRBV3-2) to TRBJ1-2; 10 bases in between match TRBD1. The TCR was taken from a man between 60 and 75 years old with active or convalescent COVID-19. The sample taken for sequencing was peripheral blood. The CDR3 corresponds to CASSYFGQGGHGYTF. The base sequence is TGTGCCAGCAGCTACTTCGGACAGGGGGGTCATGGCTACACCTTC.